This passage covers 26 T cell receptor beta chains from one sample sequenced in a study of shared clonotypes between healthy human individuals. TCRdb's table, derived via immunoSEQ multiplex PCR, lists solely in-frame clones and lacks some. The sample lists some 500,000 clones, roughly 95% occurring once. The specimen was naive CD4+ T cells sorted from blood. Subset given: CD45RA+ positively selected. The receptors here all came from a woman younger than 45 in good health.

The chain recombines TRBV28 with TRBJ2-1; maybe TRBD2 (5 bases). Germline loops: CDR1 MDHEN, CDR2 SYDVKM. The V end was cut by 10 bases, the J end by 0 bases, with 16 bases between. The CDR3 has 15 residues. The chain's CDR3 is CATGLSLSSYNEQFF. Here the CDR3 DNA reads TGTGCCACAGGACTTAGCTTGAGCTCCTACAATGAGCAGTTCTTC.

The sample holds a few counts of this clone. The chain combines TRBV6-1 with TRBJ1-2; D uncertain. The CDR3 has 12 amino acids. Germline lookup yields CDR1 MNHNS and CDR2 SASEGT. The V gene lost 2 bases and the J gene lost 10 bases, with 11 bases spanning the gap. The CDR3 DNA reads as TGTGCCAGCAGTGAAACCCGTTACGACTACACCTTC. This gives the protein CASSETRYDYTF.

The chain combines TRBV7-2 with TRBJ2-7; D unresolved. CDR1 is SGHTA and CDR2 is FQGNSA in the germline V gene. The CDR3 runs 16 residues. Between the trimmed V and J ends, which lost 2 bases and 1 base, there was a span of 15 bases. This CDR3 is CASSLIIGAHSYEQYF. As DNA, the CDR3 is TGTGCCAGCAGCTTAATAATTGGAGCTCATTCCTACGAGCAGTACTTC.

The rearrangement links TRBV11-1 to TRBJ2-3; D possibly corresponds to TRBD2 (5 bases). CDR3 length equals 17 residues. Per the germline V gene, CDR1 is SGHAT and CDR2 is FQDESV (reference sequence). Trimming stripped 3 bases from V and 3 bases from J, with 19 bases between. CDR3 region: CASSFPLGATVTDTQYF. The CDR3 nucleotides read TGTGCCAGCAGCTTTCCTCTGGGAGCAACCGTGACAGATACGCAGTATTTT. Full variable domain (missing parts from reference TRBV11-1 and TRBJ2-3): EAEVAQSPRYKITEKSQAVAFWCDPISGHATLYWYRQILGQGPELLVQFQDESVVDDSQLPKDRFSAERLKGVDSTLKIQPAELGDSAMYLCASSFPLGATVTDTQYFGPGTRLTVL.

CDR3 loop: CASSVAGTVDYEQYF. Here the CDR3 DNA reads TGTGCCAGTAGCGTAGCCGGGACCGTTGACTACGAGCAGTACTTC. The chain has TRBV19 and TRBJ2-7, with D perhaps TRBD1 or TRBD2 (5 bases each). Germline V gene data show CDR1 as LNHDA and CDR2 as SQIVND (reference sequence). CDR3 size: 15 residues. Trimming removed 6 bases at V and 3 bases at J, with 18 bases between.

CDR3 bases: TGTGCCAGCAGCCGACAGGGGGCGGACACCGGGGAGCTGTTTTTT. It specifies CASSRQGADTGELFF. The chain combines TRBV11-2 with TRBJ2-2; TRBD1 agrees at 10 bases. This CDR3 comprises 15 residues. Germline values: CDR1 SGHAT, CDR2 FQNNGV. Unmatched junction bases numbered 3, after V lost 5 bases and J lost 3 bases.

The J gene is TRBJ1-5, the V gene TRBV28; D uncertain. Trimming cost V 10 bases and J 3 bases, with 13 bases left between them. The CDR3 is 13 amino acids. The germline CDR1 and CDR2 sequences are MDHEN and SYDVKM. DNA of the CDR3: TGTGCCACCCTTAGGCAGGACAATCAGCCCCAGCATTTT. Translated: CATLRQDNQPQHF.

This sequence joins TRBV5-1 and TRBJ2-5; 7 bases line up with TRBD1. CDR1 SGHRS and CDR2 YFSETQ come from the germline V gene. The CDR3 contains 14 residues. Trimming cost V 4 bases and J 2 bases; bases outside gene matches: 5. The CDR3: CASSMGQQQETQYF. In DNA form, the CDR3 reads TGCGCCAGCAGCATGGGACAGCAGCAAGAGACCCAGTACTTC.

The chain links TRBV5-6 to TRBJ2-1, with D possibly TRBD2 on 6 matching bases. CDR1 and CDR2 from the germline V gene are SGHDT and YYEEEE. This CDR3 has 15 amino acids. Trimming took off 0 bases at V and 9 bases at J, with 16 bases between the two ends. Here the CDR3 DNA reads TGTGCCAGCAGCTTGGGACTAGTAGGGTCTGCTGAGCAGTTCTTC. It encodes CASSLGLVGSAEQFF.

The CDR3 nucleotides read TGTGCCAGCAGTCCTCGACTAGCGGGAACCCACAATGAGCAGTTCTTC. Translation: CASSPRLAGTHNEQFF. The V call is TRBV28, the J call TRBJ2-1, with 11 bases that match TRBD2. Per the germline V gene, CDR1 is MDHEN and CDR2 is SYDVKM. The CDR3 extends over 16 amino acids. With 5 bases clipped from V and 5 bases from J, the junction kept 8 bases outside the gene matches. The full variable domain, completed using reference TRBV28 and TRBJ2-1, is DVKVTQSSRYLVKRTGEKVFLECVQDMDHENMFWYRQDPGLGLRLIYFSYDVKMKEKGDIPEGYSVSREKKERFSLILESASTNQTSMYLCASSPRLAGTHNEQFFGPGTRLTVL.

The genes are TRBV11-3 and TRBJ2-7, with a possible D match to TRBD1 (8 bases). The length of the CDR3 is 15 residues. Deletions cut 5 bases from V and 4 bases from J, with 18 bases between. Germline V gene lookup returns CDR1 SGHNT and CDR2 YENEEA. The CDR3 here is CASSKGGDRRYEQYF. The CDR3 coding sequence is TGTGCCAGCAGCAAGGGAGGGGACAGGAGGTACGAGCAGTACTTC.

The V and J genes are TRBV5-1 and TRBJ2-7; D is perhaps TRBD2 (6 bases). V lost 3 bases and J lost 4, with 17 bases in between. CDR1 SGHRS and CDR2 YFSETQ come from the germline V gene. The CDR3 is 15 residues long. The CDR3: CASSSRLGDSYEQYF. The DNA for the CDR3 is TGCGCCAGCAGCTCAAGACTAGGCGACTCTTACGAGCAGTACTTC.

This rearrangement joins TRBV5-4 to TRBJ2-2, with TRBD1 identical over 10 bases. J was trimmed by 2 bases and V by 7 bases; bases with no gene match: 2. Per germline, CDR1 SGHNT and CDR2 YYREEE (reference sequence). The length of the CDR3 is 14 residues. In nucleotides, the CDR3 is TGTGCCAGCGGACAGGGGGAAAACACCGGGGAGCTGTTTTTT. Amino acids: CASGQGENTGELFF.

V is TRBV5-5 and J is TRBJ2-7; TRBD1 aligns across 7 bases. Germline CDR1 and CDR2: SGHKS and YYEKEE (reference sequence). This CDR3 spans 15 amino acids. V lost 0 bases to trimming and J lost 2 bases; unmatched junction nucleotides: 5. This chain's CDR3 is CASSLVQGRPYEQYF. The CDR3 DNA reads as TGTGCCAGCAGCTTGGTACAGGGGCGCCCCTACGAGCAGTACTTC.

This chain links TRBV28 with TRBJ1-4, with 9 bases fitting TRBD1. This CDR3 is 15 amino acids long. Per the germline V gene, CDR1 is MDHEN and CDR2 is SYDVKM. J was trimmed by 7 bases and V by 5 bases; bases with no gene match: 8. The CDR3 protein is CASSPDRGFGEKLFF. In DNA, the CDR3 is TGTGCCAGCAGTCCGGACAGGGGTTTCGGTGAAAAACTGTTTTTT.

A word on this clone: One end of the junction varies from germline; a read error may be responsible. The genes are TRBV6-6 and TRBJ2-7; 9 positions match TRBD2. Germline loops: CDR1 MNHNY, CDR2 SVGAGI (reference sequence). This CDR3 contains 14 residues. The CDR3 nucleotides read TGTGCCGGCAGTAAAACTAGCGGGTTCTACGAGCAGTACTTC. Translated: CAGSKTSGFYEQYF.

V and J are TRBV7-9 and TRBJ1-3, with TRBD1 identical over 7 bases. The germline CDR1 and CDR2 sequences are SEHNR and FQNEAQ (reference sequence). J was trimmed by 3 bases and V by 5 bases; bases with no gene match: 7. The CDR3 loop spans 15 amino acids. The CDR3 DNA sequence: TGTGCCAGCAGCATTCTAGGGACAGTTGGAAACACCATATATTTT. It specifies CASSILGTVGNTIYF.

The chain carries TRBV28 and TRBJ2-7, with 9 positions matching TRBD1. Germline CDR1 and CDR2: MDHEN and SYDVKM. V lost 7 bases to trimming and J lost 3 bases; unmatched junction nucleotides: 16. CDR3 length: 17 residues. The CDR3 protein is CASIPYPGTGTIYEQYF. CDR3 nucleotides: TGTGCCAGCATCCCGTACCCCGGGACAGGGACCATCTACGAGCAGTACTTC.

The chain recombines TRBV28 with TRBJ2-7; 11 bases fit TRBD1. V shed 4 bases and J 1 base; nucleotides not matched to a gene: 3. Germline values: CDR1 MDHEN, CDR2 SYDVKM. CDR3 length: 15 residues. CDR3: CASSWGTGGSYEQYF. As DNA, the CDR3 is TGTGCCAGCAGTTGGGGGACAGGGGGGTCCTACGAGCAGTACTTC.

This clone was recorded only once. The chain carries TRBV27 and TRBJ2-7; 9 bases are shared with TRBD2. The CDR3 has 17 residues. CDR1 and CDR2 from the germline V gene are MNHEY and SMNVEV (reference sequence). With V trimmed by 3 bases and J by 4 bases, 13 bases remained unmatched. CDR3 residues: CASSLTVGAGGPYEQYF. In nucleotides, the CDR3 is TGTGCCAGCAGTTTGACGGTGGGCGCGGGAGGGCCTTACGAGCAGTACTTC.

The chain joins TRBV19 to TRBJ1-5, with D maybe TRBD1 (5 bases). V was pared by 6 bases and J by 4 bases, with 16 bases between. CDR3 length: 15 amino acids. The germline V gene has CDR1 LNHDA and CDR2 SQIVND (reference sequence). As DNA, the CDR3 is TGTGCCAGTAGAGACTCGGGACGGAAAAATCAGCCCCAGCATTTT. Translated: CASRDSGRKNQPQHF.

V and J are TRBV30 and TRBJ1-4, with TRBD1 matching 7 bases. The V and J ends lost 3 bases and 1 base, in that order; junction bases with no gene match: 8. The CDR3 has 16 amino acids. CDR1 is GTSNPN, CDR2 SVGIG, per germline (reference sequence). Here the CDR3 reads CAWSRGTAGTNEKLFF. The CDR3 DNA is TGTGCCTGGAGCAGGGGGACGGCGGGAACTAATGAAAAACTGTTTTTT.

The chain is built from TRBV9 and TRBJ1-4; D is uncertain. Germline CDR1 reads SGDLS; CDR2 reads YYNGEE. The CDR3 sequence is 12 residues long. The ends were cut back, 4 bases at V and 7 bases at J, with 8 bases in the middle. This CDR3 is CASSLEGEKLFF. CDR3 in DNA: TGTGCCAGCAGCCTGGAGGGTGAAAAACTGTTTTTT.

The CDR3 spells CASSLNQGARTEAFF. The CDR3, as DNA: TGTGCCAGCAGTTTAAACCAGGGGGCGCGGACTGAAGCTTTCTTT. The chain has TRBV27 and TRBJ1-1; 8 positions match TRBD1. Trimming at V came to 2 bases and at J to 5 bases, leaving 7 bases not matched to a gene. The germline gives CDR1 MNHEY, CDR2 SMNVEV (reference sequence). This CDR3 comprises 15 residues.

V usage is TRBV18 and J usage is TRBJ2-2, with 7 bases fitting TRBD1. CDR3 length equals 15 residues. From germline, CDR1 is KGHSH and CDR2 LQKENI. J was trimmed by 3 bases and V by 2 bases; bases with no gene match: 3. This chain's CDR3 is CASSPYRGDTGELFF. CDR3 DNA sequence: TGTGCCAGCTCACCATACAGGGGAGACACCGGGGAGCTGTTTTTT.

CDR3 residues: CASPGLAMSTGELFF. The CDR3 nucleotides are TGTGCCTCGCCCGGGCTAGCGATGAGCACCGGGGAGCTGTTTTTT. The V gene is TRBV30, the J gene TRBJ2-2, with a tentative D call TRBD2 (6 bases). V lost 7 bases and J 4 bases, leaving 19 bases between the germline ends. Per the germline V gene, CDR1 is GTSNPN and CDR2 is SVGIG (reference sequence). The CDR3 runs 15 residues. The variable domain in full, with the rest retrieved from reference TRBV30 and TRBJ2-2, is SQTIHQWPATLVQPVGSPLSLECTVEGTSNPNLYWYRQAAGRGLQLLFYSVGIGQISSEVPQNLSASRPQDRQFILSSKKLLLSDSGFYLCASPGLAMSTGELFFGEGSRLTVL.